What follows are 2 T cell receptor beta chains derived from one specimen sequenced in a study of high-grade serous ovarian cancer treatment subgroups. The protocol was immunoSEQ multiplex PCR, while the TCRdb copy is restricted to in-frame clones and leaves out a portion. The sample holds 11,000 or so clones; about four fifths are singletons and the top ten take 5% to 7.5%. The tumor samples were collected prior to definitive surgery or chemotherapy. Sequencing used tumor tissue. These TCRs come from a human donor with high-grade serous ovarian cancer.

The V gene is TRBV10-3, the J gene TRBJ2-1, with a weak D call TRBD1 (5 bases). V dropped 0 bases and J dropped 6 bases, with 9 bases sitting between them. Germline loops: CDR1 ENHRY, CDR2 SYGVKD. The CDR3 runs 14 residues. The CDR3 DNA is TGTGCCATCAGTGAGTCGGGGCGACCCAATGAGCAGTTCTTC. Protein sequence: CAISESGRPNEQFF.

The chain is built from TRBV28 and TRBJ2-2; the match to TRBD1 covers 10 bases. Germline CDR1 reads MDHEN; CDR2 reads SYDVKM. Unmatched junction bases numbered 17, after V lost 6 bases and J lost 7 bases. The CDR3 covers 18 residues. Written as DNA, the CDR3 is TGTGCCAGCAGCTCCGGGGACGCCGGGACAGGGGTGAACGGGGAGCTGTTTTTT. Protein product: CASSSGDAGTGVNGELFF.